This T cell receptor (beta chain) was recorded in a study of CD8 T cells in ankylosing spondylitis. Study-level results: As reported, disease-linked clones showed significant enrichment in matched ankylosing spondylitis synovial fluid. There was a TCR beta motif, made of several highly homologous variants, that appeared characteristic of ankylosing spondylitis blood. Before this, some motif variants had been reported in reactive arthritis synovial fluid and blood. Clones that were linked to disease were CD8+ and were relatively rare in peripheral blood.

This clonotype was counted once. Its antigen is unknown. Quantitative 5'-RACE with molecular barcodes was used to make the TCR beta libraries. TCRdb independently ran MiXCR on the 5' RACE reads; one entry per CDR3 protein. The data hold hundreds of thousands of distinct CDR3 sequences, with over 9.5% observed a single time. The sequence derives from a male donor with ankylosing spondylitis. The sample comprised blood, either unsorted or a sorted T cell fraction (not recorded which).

CDR3 nucleotides: TGTGCCAGCAGCCGCGGGACTAGCGGGGCTTGGACAGATACGCAGTATTTT. It encodes CASSRGTSGAWTDTQYF. The chain has TRBV4-2 and TRBJ2-3; 13 bases agree with TRBD2. This CDR3 spans 17 amino acids. CDR1 is LGHNA and CDR2 is YNFKEQ in the germline V gene. Trimming at V came to 4 bases and at J to 3 bases, leaving 7 bases not matched to a gene.